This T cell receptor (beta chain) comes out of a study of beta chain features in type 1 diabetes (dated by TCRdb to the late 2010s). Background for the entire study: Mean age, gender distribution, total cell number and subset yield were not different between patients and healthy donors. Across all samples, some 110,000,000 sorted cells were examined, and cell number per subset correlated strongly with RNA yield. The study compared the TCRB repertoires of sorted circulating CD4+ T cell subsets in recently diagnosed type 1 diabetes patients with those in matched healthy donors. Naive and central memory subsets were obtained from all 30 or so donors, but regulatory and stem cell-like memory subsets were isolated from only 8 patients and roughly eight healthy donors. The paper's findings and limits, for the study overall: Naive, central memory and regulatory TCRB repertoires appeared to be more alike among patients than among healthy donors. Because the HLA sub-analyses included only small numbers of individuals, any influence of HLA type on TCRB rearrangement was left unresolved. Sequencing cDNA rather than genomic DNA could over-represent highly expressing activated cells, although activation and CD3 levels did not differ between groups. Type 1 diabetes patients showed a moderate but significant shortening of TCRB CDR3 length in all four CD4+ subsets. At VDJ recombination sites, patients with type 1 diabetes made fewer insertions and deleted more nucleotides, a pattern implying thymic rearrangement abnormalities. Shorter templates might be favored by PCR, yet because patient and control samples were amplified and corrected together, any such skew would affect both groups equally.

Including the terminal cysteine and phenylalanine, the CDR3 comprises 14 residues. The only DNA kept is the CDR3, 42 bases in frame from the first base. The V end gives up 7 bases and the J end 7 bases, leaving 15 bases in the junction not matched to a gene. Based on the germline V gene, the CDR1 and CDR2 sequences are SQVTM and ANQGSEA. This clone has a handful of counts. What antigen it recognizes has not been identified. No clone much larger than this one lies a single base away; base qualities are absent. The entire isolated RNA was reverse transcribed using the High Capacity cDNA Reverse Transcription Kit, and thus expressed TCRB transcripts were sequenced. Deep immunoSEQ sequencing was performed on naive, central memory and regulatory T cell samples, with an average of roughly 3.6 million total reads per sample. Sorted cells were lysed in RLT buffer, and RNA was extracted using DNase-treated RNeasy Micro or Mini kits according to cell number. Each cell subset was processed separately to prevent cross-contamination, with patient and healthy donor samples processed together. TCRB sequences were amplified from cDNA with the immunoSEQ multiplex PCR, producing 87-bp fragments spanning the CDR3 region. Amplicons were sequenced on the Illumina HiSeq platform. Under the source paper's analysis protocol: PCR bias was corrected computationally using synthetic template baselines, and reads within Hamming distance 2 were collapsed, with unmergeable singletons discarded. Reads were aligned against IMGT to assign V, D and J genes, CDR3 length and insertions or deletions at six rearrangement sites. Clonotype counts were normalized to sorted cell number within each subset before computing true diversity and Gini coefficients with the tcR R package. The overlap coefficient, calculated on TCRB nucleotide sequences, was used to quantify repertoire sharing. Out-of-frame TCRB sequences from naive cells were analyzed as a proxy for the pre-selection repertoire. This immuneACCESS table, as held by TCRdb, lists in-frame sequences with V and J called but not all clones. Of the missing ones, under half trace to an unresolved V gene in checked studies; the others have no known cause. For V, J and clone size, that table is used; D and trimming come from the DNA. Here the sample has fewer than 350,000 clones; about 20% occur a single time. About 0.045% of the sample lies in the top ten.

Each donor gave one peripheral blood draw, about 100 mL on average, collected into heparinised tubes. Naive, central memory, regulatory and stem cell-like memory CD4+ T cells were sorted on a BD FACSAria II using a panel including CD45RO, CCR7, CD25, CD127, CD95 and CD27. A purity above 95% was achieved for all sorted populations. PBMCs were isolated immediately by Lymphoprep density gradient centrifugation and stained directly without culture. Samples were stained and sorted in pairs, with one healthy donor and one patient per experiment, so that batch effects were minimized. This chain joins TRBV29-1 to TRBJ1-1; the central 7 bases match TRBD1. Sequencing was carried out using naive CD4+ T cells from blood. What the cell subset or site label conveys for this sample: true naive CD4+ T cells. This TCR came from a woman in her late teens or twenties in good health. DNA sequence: TGCAGCGCTGACCGACAGGGCGCCGAACTTGAAGCTTTCTTT. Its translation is CSADRQGAELEAFF.